This entry lists 8 T cell receptor beta chains sequenced from one sample in a study of CD8 T cells in Susac syndrome. RNA in amounts of about 0.45 to 1 ug was reverse transcribed with random hexamers. A single record per CDR3 protein comes from TCRdb applying MiXCR to the immunoSEQ multiplex PCR reads. The sample lists more than 95,000 distinct CDR3 sequences; around 94% were seen once. Sequencing was carried out using CD8+ T cells from PBMCs. The origin of the receptors is a human donor with Susac syndrome.

The chain employs TRBV7-6 and TRBJ2-2; D may be TRBD1 (6 bases). CDR1 is SGHVS and CDR2 is FNYEAQ in the germline V gene. This CDR3 contains 15 residues. The V end was cut by 5 bases, the J end by 6 bases, with 16 bases between. CDR3 amino acids: CASSPGQGFAGELFF. In DNA, the CDR3 is TGTGCCAGCAGCCCAGGTCAGGGGTTTGCCGGGGAGCTGTTTTTT.

V and J are TRBV20-1 and TRBJ2-2; TRBD1 aligns across 10 bases. V dropped 0 bases and J dropped 3; count of bases not matched to a gene: 4. The CDR3 is 16 amino acids. The germline V gene has CDR1 DFQATT and CDR2 SNEGSKA (reference sequence). Here the CDR3 reads CSARDQTGGDTGELFF. As DNA, the CDR3 is TGCAGTGCTAGAGACCAGACAGGGGGCGACACCGGGGAGCTGTTTTTT.

This clonotype was found once. V and J are TRBV3-1 and TRBJ2-2; D remains ambiguous. Trimming took off 0 bases at V and 5 bases at J, with 4 bases between the two ends. Germline V gives CDR1 LGHDT, CDR2 YNNKEL (reference sequence). This CDR3 spans 13 amino acids. This chain's CDR3 is CASSQEVTGELFF. In DNA, the CDR3 is TGTGCCAGCAGCCAAGAGGTTACCGGGGAGCTGTTTTTT. The whole variable domain, remainder taken from reference TRBV3-1 and TRBJ2-2, is DTAVSQTPKYLVTQMGNDKSIKCEQNLGHDTMYWYKQDSKKFLKIMFSYNNKELIINETVPNRFSPKSPDKAHLNLHINSLELGDSAVYFCASSQEVTGELFFGEGSRLTVL.

This clonotype occurred once. V gene TRBV27 combines with J gene TRBJ2-3; D perhaps matches TRBD2 (6 bases). Germline V CDR1 and CDR2: MNHEY, SMNVEV (reference sequence). The CDR3 is 15 amino acids. Trimming took 5 bases from V and 0 from J, leaving 12 bases between them. CDR3 residues: CASSPKGTSTDTQYF. CDR3 DNA sequence: TGTGCCAGCAGTCCAAAGGGGACTAGCACAGATACGCAGTATTTT.

This clonotype has just one count. The V and J genes are TRBV20-1 and TRBJ2-1, with TRBD2 as a possible D gene (5 bases). The germline V gene encodes CDR1 DFQATT and CDR2 SNEGSKA (reference sequence). The CDR3 sequence is 16 residues long. Trimming shortened V by 2 bases and J by 4 bases, and 18 bases separated the two germline ends. In DNA, the CDR3 is TGCAGTGCTAGATCATTACTAGGGTTTTCTTACAATGAGCAGTTCTTC. Encoded protein: CSARSLLGFSYNEQFF.

V is TRBV12-5 and J is TRBJ1-1; D not certain. Per the germline V gene, CDR1 is LGHNT and CDR2 is FRNRAP. Deletions cut 6 bases from V and 5 bases from J, with 10 bases between. The CDR3 contains 12 residues. CDR3 residues: CASGAGVTEAFF. CDR3 DNA: TGTGCTAGTGGCGCCGGGGTTACTGAAGCTTTCTTT.

V is TRBV25-1 and J is TRBJ1-2; D unresolved. CDR3 size: 13 residues. V lost 3 bases to trimming and J lost 6 bases, with 11 bases between them. CDR1 MGHDK and CDR2 SYGVNS come from the germline V gene. The CDR3: CASSDPETDGYTF. The CDR3 bases are TGTGCCAGCAGTGATCCCGAGACCGATGGCTACACCTTC.

V gene TRBV29-1 combines with J gene TRBJ1-2; D unclear. V was clipped by 0 bases and J by 4 bases, with 12 bases between them. The germline V gene has CDR1 SQVTM and CDR2 ANQGSEA. This CDR3 has 14 amino acids. The CDR3 region is CSVEDDERSYGYTF. The CDR3 DNA reads TGCAGCGTTGAAGATGATGAGCGGAGCTATGGCTACACCTTC.